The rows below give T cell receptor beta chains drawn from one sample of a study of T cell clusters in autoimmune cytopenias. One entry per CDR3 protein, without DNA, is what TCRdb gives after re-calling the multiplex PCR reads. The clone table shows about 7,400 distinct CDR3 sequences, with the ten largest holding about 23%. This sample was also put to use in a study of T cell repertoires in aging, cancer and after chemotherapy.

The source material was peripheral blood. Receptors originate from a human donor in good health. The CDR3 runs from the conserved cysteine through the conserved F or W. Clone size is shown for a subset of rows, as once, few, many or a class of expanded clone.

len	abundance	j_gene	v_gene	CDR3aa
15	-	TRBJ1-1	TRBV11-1	CASSYSQGLNTEAFF
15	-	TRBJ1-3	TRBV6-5	CASSLEQGAGNTIYF
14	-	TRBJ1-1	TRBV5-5	CASSWVGANTEAFF
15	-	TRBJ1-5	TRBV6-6	CASSPTGGSNQPQHF
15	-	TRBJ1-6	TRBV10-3	CAISEAEGVFSPLHF
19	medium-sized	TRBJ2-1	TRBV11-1	CASSFPGTSGGGAYNEQFF
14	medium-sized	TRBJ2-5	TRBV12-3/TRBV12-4	CASSLGGSEETQYF
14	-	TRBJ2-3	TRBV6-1	CASSESWATDTQYF
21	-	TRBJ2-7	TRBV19	CASSMEIPTPVNSGRTYEQYF
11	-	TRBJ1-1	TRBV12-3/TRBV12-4	CASGGITEAFF
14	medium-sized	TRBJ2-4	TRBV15	CATSFGLVYDIQYF
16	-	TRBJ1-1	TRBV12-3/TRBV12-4	CASRIGTGGMNTEAFF
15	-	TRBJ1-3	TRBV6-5	CASSYQQGGGNTIYF
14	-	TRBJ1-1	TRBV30	CAWIDRGLNTEAFF
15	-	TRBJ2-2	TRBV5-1	CASLRGASDTGELFF
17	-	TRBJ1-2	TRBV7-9	CASSVLDGGGAGYGYTF
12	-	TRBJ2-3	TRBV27	CASNDLTDTQYF
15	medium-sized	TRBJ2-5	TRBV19	CASSPPLSRDGTQYF
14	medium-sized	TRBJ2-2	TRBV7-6	CAIDSGGTTGELFF
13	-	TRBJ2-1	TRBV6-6	CASTRDRYNEQFF
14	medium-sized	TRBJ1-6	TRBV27	CASSPRTDNSPLHF
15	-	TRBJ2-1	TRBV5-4	CASSLGTGNYNEQFF
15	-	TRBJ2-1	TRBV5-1	CASSSGQGTYNEQFF